A few counts support the clone carrying this T cell receptor beta chain. The data were obtained in a study of cytomegalovirus exposure and HLA in healthy donors. The V gene's germline CDR1 is SGHNT and CDR2 YYREEE (reference sequence). CDR3 length: 16 amino acids. Trimming took 3 bases from V and 1 from J, leaving 16 bases between them. Both 60 Vbeta primers and 13 Jbeta primers went into the PCR. Using immunoSEQ multiplex PCR, the repertoire was profiled, and TCRdb retains in-frame clones only, with some absent. The sample includes about 62,000 clones, 70% to 75% of them seen just once. The TCR sequence derives from a woman aged 30 to 39 in good health and CMV-seronegative. The J gene is TRBJ1-2, the V gene TRBV5-4; a weak D match, TRBD1 (6 bases). The sequencing sample was made of PBMCs. CDR3 sequence: CASSYPGGGFNYGYTF. DNA of the CDR3: TGTGCCAGCAGCTACCCGGGAGGGGGGTTTAACTATGGCTACACCTTC. Looking up the rest from reference TRBV5-4 and TRBJ1-2 gives the full variable domain: ETGVTQSPTHLIKTRGQQVTLRCSSQSGHNTVSWYQQALGQGPQFIFQYYREEENGRGNFPPRFSGLQFPNYSSELNVNALELDDSALYLCASSYPGGGFNYGYTFGSGTRLTVV.